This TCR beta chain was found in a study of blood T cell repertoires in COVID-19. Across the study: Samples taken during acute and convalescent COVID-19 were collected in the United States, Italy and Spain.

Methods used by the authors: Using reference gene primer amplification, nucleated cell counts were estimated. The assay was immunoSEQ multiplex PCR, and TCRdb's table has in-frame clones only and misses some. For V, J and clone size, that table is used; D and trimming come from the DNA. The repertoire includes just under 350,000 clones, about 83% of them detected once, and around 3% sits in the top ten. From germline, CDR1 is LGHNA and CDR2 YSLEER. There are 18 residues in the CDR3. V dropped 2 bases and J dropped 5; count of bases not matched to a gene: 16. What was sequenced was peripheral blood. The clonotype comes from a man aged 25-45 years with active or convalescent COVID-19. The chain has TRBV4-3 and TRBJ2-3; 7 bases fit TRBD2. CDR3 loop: CASSQFPIRGSAGDTQYF. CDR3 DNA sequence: TGCGCCAGCAGCCAATTTCCGATTCGCGGGAGCGCTGGAGATACGCAGTATTTT.